This entry lists 8 T cell receptor beta chains sequenced from one sample in a study of shared clonotypes between healthy human individuals. Produced via immunoSEQ multiplex PCR; TCRdb's table is partial and in-frame only. Of 2.3 million or so clones in the sample, 85% to 95% are singletons; the top ten hold under 0.45%. Sequencing was done on a sample of naive CD4+ T cells from PBMCs. Subset meaning: CD45RA+ positively selected. Receptors were obtained from a man in his late teens or twenties in good health. Some clones in this sample may be carry-over from other donors' samples.

V usage is TRBV5-1 and J usage is TRBJ1-3; weak D call: TRBD1 (5 bases). From germline, CDR1 is SGHRS and CDR2 YFSETQ. This CDR3 spans 15 amino acids. V was clipped by 4 bases and J by 4 bases, with 15 bases between them. The CDR3 spells CASSPGRAAGNTIYF. The CDR3 DNA reads TGCGCCAGCAGCCCGGGACGGGCCGCGGGAAACACCATATATTTT.

This rearrangement joins TRBV2 to TRBJ2-2, with unresolved D. The CDR3 is 12 residues long. V was clipped by 6 bases and J by 1 base, with 3 bases between them. Germline V gene lookup returns CDR1 SNHLY and CDR2 FYNNEI. CDR3 DNA: TGTGCCAGCAGACTGAACACCGGGGAGCTGTTTTTT. Its protein is CASRLNTGELFF.

The chain employs TRBV29-1 and TRBJ1-2, with 7 bases aligning to TRBD1. The V and J ends lost 4 bases and 2 bases, in that order; junction bases with no gene match: 10. CDR3 length: 15 amino acids. CDR1 and CDR2 from the germline V gene are SQVTM and ANQGSEA. The DNA for the CDR3 is TGCAGCGTTGCCTATCAGGGGGACAGAAACTATGGCTACACCTTC. This translates into CSVAYQGDRNYGYTF.

This clone is a singleton in its sample. This chain joins TRBV27 and TRBJ1-5; D not certain. This CDR3 spans 14 amino acids. Looked up from germline, CDR1 is MNHEY and CDR2 is SMNVEV (reference sequence). Trimming shortened V by 4 bases and J by 3 bases, and 10 bases separated the two germline ends. DNA for the CDR3: TGTGCCAGCAGTTCGGATTACTACAATCAGCCCCAGCATTTT. Its translation: CASSSDYYNQPQHF.

The rearrangement uses TRBV7-9 and TRBJ1-6, with TRBD1 identical over 10 bases. Unmatched junction bases numbered 6, after V lost 6 bases and J lost 7 bases. The CDR3 contains 15 residues. The germline CDR1 and CDR2 sequences are SEHNR and FQNEAQ (reference sequence). The DNA for the CDR3 is TGTGCCAGCAGACAACCGGGACAGGGGAATTCACCCCTCCACTTT. It yields the protein CASRQPGQGNSPLHF.

This clone was counted once. The chain uses TRBV6-5 and TRBJ2-1; D possibly corresponds to TRBD2 (6 bases). The CDR3 is 16 residues long. V lost 2 bases to trimming and J lost 3 bases, with 14 bases between them. From germline, CDR1 is MNHEY and CDR2 SVGAGI. This CDR3 is CASSYLDYSVYNEQFF. Here the CDR3 DNA reads TGTGCCAGCAGTTACCTGGACTACTCTGTCTACAATGAGCAGTTCTTC.

On this clone: Germline is not matched at one junction end, which may reflect a read error. This sequence joins TRBV7-6 and TRBJ2-5; 8 nucleotides agree with TRBD2. The germline CDR1 and CDR2 sequences are SGHVS and FNYEAQ. The CDR3 has 13 residues. The CDR3 DNA reads TGTGCCAGCAGGTTAGCGGGACAAGAGACCCAGTACTTC. It yields the protein CASRLAGQETQYF.

This chain's CDR3 is CASSLENSPLHF. The CDR3 nucleotides are TGTGCCAGCAGTTTGGAGAATTCACCCCTCCACTTT. The rearrangement uses TRBV28 and TRBJ1-6; D remains unclear. CDR3 length: 12 residues. CDR1 is MDHEN, CDR2 SYDVKM, per germline. The V end lost 3 bases, the J end lost 7 bases, and 4 bases lay between the germline ends.